A selection of T cell receptor beta chains follows, all from one sample in a study of beta chain features in type 1 diabetes. TCRdb's table, derived via immunoSEQ multiplex PCR, lists solely in-frame clones and lacks some. The sample includes 150,000 to 200,000 clones, roughly 60% of them seen just once. What was sequenced was naive CD4+ T cells from blood. The receptor set was obtained from a man under 40 with type 1 diabetes. CDR3s include the opening cysteine and the closing phenylalanine or tryptophan. D genes are given only for firm matches. Size is omitted from some rows. Given values are once, few, many or a class for expanded clones.

clone_size d_call j_call v_call cdr3_nt cdr3_aa
NA TRBD1 TRBJ2-7 TRBV6-5 TGTGCCAGCAGACGCCGGGACAGGGGCTACGAGCAGTACTTC CASRRRDRGYEQYF
NA NA TRBJ2-1 TRBV25-1 TGTGCCAGCAGTGACTTGACAGGTGGGAACAATGAGCAGTTCTTC CASSDLTGGNNEQFF
NA NA TRBJ2-3 TRBV7-2 TGTGCCAGCAGCTTAGAGTGGAATACGCAGTATTTT CASSLEWNTQYF
NA NA TRBJ2-6 TRBV4-3 TGCGCCAGCAGCCACGGCCCTGGGGCCAACGTCCTGACTTTC CASSHGPGANVLTF
once NA TRBJ2-6 TRBV5-1 TGCGCCAGCAGCTTGGGGGGCGCTGGGGCCAACGTCCTGACTTTC CASSLGGAGANVLTF
few NA TRBJ2-3 TRBV21-1 TGTGCCAGCAGCAACCCCCTGGGGGCGAACACAGATACGCAGTATTTT CASSNPLGANTDTQYF
few TRBD1 TRBJ1-5 TRBV9 TGTGCCAGCAGCGCGGGACAGGATCAGCCCCAGCATTTT CASSAGQDQPQHF
NA NA TRBJ2-5 TRBV18 TGTGCCAGCTCACCACCGGCACTATTCCAAGAGACCCAGTACTTC CASSPPALFQETQYF
NA NA TRBJ1-3 TRBV13 TGTGCCAGCAGCCGGGGACCTCTCTCTGGAAACACCATATATTTT CASSRGPLSGNTIYF
NA NA TRBJ2-3 TRBV9 TGTGCCAGCAGCGTAGTTGCTTCGGCAGATACGCAGTATTTT CASSVVASADTQYF
NA NA TRBJ2-1 TRBV30 TGTGCCTGGAGTGTACAACACGGAGGGCAGTTCTTC CAWSVQHGGQFF
few TRBD1 TRBJ2-2 TRBV29-1 TGCAGCGTTGCAGGAGGACAGGGAAACACCGGGGAGCTGTTTTTT CSVAGGQGNTGELFF
NA TRBD2 TRBJ2-5 TRBV4-1 TGCGCCAGCAGCTTTACTAGCGGGGACCAAGAGACCCAGTACTTC CASSFTSGDQETQYF
NA NA TRBJ1-1 TRBV6-5 TGTGCCAGCAGTTACCAGAGTAGAGTGGCGACTGAAGCTTTCTTT CASSYQSRVATEAFF
once NA TRBJ1-5 TRBV2 TGTGCCAGCAGCGGAAATGGACAAAGACAGCCCCAGCATTTT CASSGNGQRQPQHF
NA NA TRBJ1-1 TRBV9 TGTGCCAGCAGCCCCCAAGTCGGGGGGGACACTGAAGCTTTCTTT CASSPQVGGDTEAFF
NA TRBD1 TRBJ1-2 TRBV7-9 TGTGCCAGCAGCCCTACTCCAGGGGGCCAGGACTATGGCTACACCTTC CASSPTPGGQDYGYTF
once TRBD1 TRBJ2-3 TRBV9 TGTGCCAGCAGCGCGGACAGGGGGCTCTCGGGCACAGATACGCAGTATTTT CASSADRGLSGTDTQYF
NA NA TRBJ2-1 TRBV25-1 TGTGCCAGCAGTGAATTCGGAAGCAATAAGCAGTTCTTC CASSEFGSNKQFF
NA NA TRBJ2-7 TRBV30 TGTGCCTGGAGTTTAAGGGCCTACGAGCAGTACTTC CAWSLRAYEQYF
NA TRBD1 TRBJ2-1 TRBV5-1 TGCGCCAGCAGCTACGGGACAGGGGACTACAATGAGCAGTTCTTC CASSYGTGDYNEQFF
NA NA TRBJ2-5 TRBV15 TGTGCCACCAGCAGAGATTTCGGAGAGACCCAGTACTTC CATSRDFGETQYF
few TRBD1 TRBJ2-5 TRBV29-1 TGCAGCGTTGCCCCAGGGGGCGGTTTGGAGACCCAGTACTTC CSVAPGGGLETQYF
NA NA TRBJ1-2 TRBV19 TGTGCCAGTAGTATTAACAGGGAGCTTGGCTACACCTTC CASSINRELGYTF
NA TRBD1 TRBJ2-1 TRBV29-1 TGCAGCCTTATGACAGGGGGATACAATGAGCAGTTCTTC CSLMTGGYNEQFF
NA NA TRBJ2-7 TRBV2 TGTGCCAGCGATGGGGGCGAAAATACCTACGAGCAGTACTTC CASDGGENTYEQYF
few TRBD1 TRBJ2-7 TRBV30 TGTGCCTGGGGGACAGGCGGGGAGCAGTACTTC CAWGTGGEQYF
NA NA TRBJ1-5 TRBV29-1 TGCAGCGTACGCATACAGGGCGGCAATCAGCCCCAGCATTTT CSVRIQGGNQPQHF
NA NA TRBJ1-1 TRBV29-1 TGCAGCGGAGGACGGAGGAACACTGAAGCTTTCTTT CSGGRRNTEAFF
NA NA TRBJ2-5 TRBV19 TGTGCCAGTAGTACCACGACAGCGGAGGAGACCCAGTACTTC CASSTTTAEETQYF
NA TRBD2 TRBJ2-7 TRBV18 TGTGCCAGCTCTCAACTAGCGGGGGGGACCTACGAGCAGTACTTC CASSQLAGGTYEQYF
once NA TRBJ1-1 TRBV5-1 TGCGCCAGCAGCACCCTGGCTGGGGAGAACACTGAAGCTTTCTTT CASSTLAGENTEAFF
NA NA TRBJ2-6 TRBV7-2 TGTGCCAGCACCACCCCGTGGCGGGTCGGGGCCAACGTCCTGACTTTC CASTTPWRVGANVLTF
NA NA TRBJ2-1 TRBV15 TGTGCCACCAGCTTGGTGAGTGTCATACGCTCCTACAATGAGCAGTTCTTC CATSLVSVIRSYNEQFF
few NA TRBJ2-7 TRBV30 TGTGCCTGGAGGCCATTCTCCTACGAGCAGTACTTC CAWRPFSYEQYF
NA TRBD1 TRBJ2-4 TRBV28 TGTGCCAGCAGGGACAGGGGGCTGGCCGAAAACATTCAGTACTTC CASRDRGLAENIQYF
NA NA TRBJ2-5 TRBV5-1 TGCGCCAGCAGGGTAAGGGATCAAGAGACCCAGTACTTC CASRVRDQETQYF
NA NA TRBJ2-2 TRBV9 TGTGCCAGCAGCTCCCTAGGGTGGGCCACCGGGGAGCTGTTTTTT CASSSLGWATGELFF
few TRBD1 TRBJ1-2 TRBV29-1 TGCAGCGTTGAGATTACAGGGGGCTATGGCTACACCTTC CSVEITGGYGYTF
NA NA TRBJ1-6 TRBV9 TGTGCCAGCAGCGATTCTTCATCAGGGGTATCCTATAATTCACCCCTCCACTTT CASSDSSSGVSYNSPLHF
NA NA TRBJ2-1 TRBV4-3 TGCGCCAGCAGCCAAGATGTCCAGGGAGGCAATGAGCAGTTCTTC CASSQDVQGGNEQFF
few TRBD1 TRBJ2-7 TRBV10-3 TGTGCCACCAGGGGGACGTTCCTCTCCTACGAGCAGTACTTC CATRGTFLSYEQYF
NA NA TRBJ2-1 TRBV5-4 TGTGCCAGCAGCTTGGAGCAGCAATACAATGAGCAGTTCTTC CASSLEQQYNEQFF
NA TRBD2 TRBJ2-3 TRBV7-9 TGTGCCAGCAGCCCCTGGGCTAGCGGGGGGAGAGATACGCAGTATTTT CASSPWASGGRDTQYF
few NA TRBJ2-3 TRBV4-3 TGCGCCAGCAGCCAGCTGGCCGCGTCCGCTTCAGATACGCAGTATTTT CASSQLAASASDTQYF
NA NA TRBJ2-5 TRBV7-2 TGTGCCAGCAGCTCGCAAGAGACCCAGTACTTC CASSSQETQYF
NA NA TRBJ2-3 TRBV5-1 TGCGCCAGCAGCTTGGCCAGTAACACAGATACGCAGTATTTT CASSLASNTDTQYF
NA NA TRBJ2-4 TRBV5-1 TGCGCCAGCAGCTTGACGGCCAGCGGTACAAGAAACATTCAGTACTTC CASSLTASGTRNIQYF
NA NA TRBJ2-3 TRBV7-2 TGTGCCAGCAGCTTAAGAACAGATACGCAGTATTTT CASSLRTDTQYF
NA TRBD1 TRBJ1-4 TRBV23-1 TGCGCCAGCAGTCACCCGACAGGGGCGCGGATCGGGGCTAATGAAAAACTGTTTTTT CASSHPTGARIGANEKLFF
NA NA TRBJ2-3 TRBV30 TGTGCCTCTGAGGATGATTGGGGCACAGATACGCAGTATTTT CASEDDWGTDTQYF
NA NA TRBJ2-1 TRBV5-1 TGCGCCAGCAGCTTGGGGGAAGGGGAGCAGTTCTTC CASSLGEGEQFF
NA NA TRBJ1-6 TRBV4-3 TGCGCCAGCAGCCAAGAAGGGTCACCCCTCCACTTT CASSQEGSPLHF
NA NA TRBJ2-3 TRBV14 TGTGCCAGCAGCCAAGATTTGCAGACGACCACAGATACGCAGTATTTT CASSQDLQTTTDTQYF
NA TRBD2 TRBJ2-5 TRBV30 TGTGCCTGGAGCACTAGCGGGAGTGGGGGCCAGTACTTC CAWSTSGSGGQYF
NA TRBD1 TRBJ1-2 TRBV4-3 TGCGCCAGCAGCCAAGATCGACAGGGGGTCTATGGCTACACCTTC CASSQDRQGVYGYTF
NA NA TRBJ1-5 TRBV30 TGTGCCTGGAGTGTACGGTCAGGGCCTTATCAGCCCCAGCATTTT CAWSVRSGPYQPQHF
NA NA TRBJ2-3 TRBV13 TGTGCCAGCAGCTTCACAGGGACGTCGGCAGATACGCAGTATTTT CASSFTGTSADTQYF
few TRBD2 TRBJ2-1 TRBV4-3 TGCGCCAGCAGCTTCGAGACTAGCGGGGTTTGGGGTGAGCAGTTCTTC CASSFETSGVWGEQFF
NA NA TRBJ1-1 TRBV5-6 TGTGCCAGCAGCTTACCCGGGGATGACGAAGCTTTCTTT CASSLPGDDEAFF